This T cell receptor (beta chain) was captured in a study of regulatory T cells in long-lasting Graves disease. V lost 6 bases, J lost 5 bases, and 19 bases lay in between. Germline V gene lookup returns CDR1 MDHEN and CDR2 SYDVKM. This CDR3 spans 15 amino acids. Study-wide results and limits: Newly diagnosed disease favored TRBV20-1 and TRBJ2-1 over persistent disease.

This sample's time point: newly diagnosed GD, antithyroid drugs for less than 3 months. The TCR library used RNA extracted from PBMCs. About this clonotype itself: Its target is not known.

CDR3 regions were amplified by Arm-PCR using iRepertoire HTBI primers to build TCR beta libraries. TCRdb itself ran the multiplex PCR reads through MiXCR, one entry per CDR3 protein. Found here are some 250,000 distinct CDR3 sequences, approximately 20% of them singletons; the top ten hold approximately 14%. Separately, the same data were catalogued under a study of T cells in Graves' hyperthyroidism and ophthalmopathy. That source adds: During a first-round RT-PCR of the TCR CDR3, the HTBI primer set was used. Expanded thyroid clonotypes (above 0.001) were mostly also found in blood.

The clonotype comes from a woman between 25 and 40 years old with Graves disease. The chain joins TRBV28 to TRBJ1-1, with no clear D. Sequencing was performed on peripheral blood mononuclear cells (PBMCs), taken at new diagnosis, from a patient treated with antithyroid drugs. The CDR3 nucleotides read TGTGCCAGCAGCCCCGGACCTTTTACCCTGACTGAAGCTTTCTTT. Protein: CASSPGPFTLTEAFF.